This passage covers 8 T cell receptor beta chains from one sample sequenced in a study of CD8+ T cells in alopecia areata. cDNA reverse transcribed from extracted RNA served as the sequencing template. Profiled with immunoSEQ multiplex PCR; TCRdb holds only in-frame clones, not every one. The table has a few hundred thousand clones, under 70% seen once. The sample was CD4+ T cells sorted from blood, taken at week 0. The receptors were gathered from a human donor with alopecia areata.

Regarding this clone: The same CDR3 can be traced to other DNA sequences in this sample. V and J are TRBV7-2 and TRBJ1-2; the match to TRBD1 covers 8 bases. The J segment lost 3 bases and the V segment lost 2 bases, leaving 2 bases of the junction unmatched. The germline CDR1 and CDR2 sequences are SGHTA and FQGNSA. The length of the CDR3 is 14 residues. The CDR3 DNA follows: TGTGCCAGCAGCTTACCAGGGGGCTACTATGGCTACACCTTC. Amino acids: CASSLPGGYYGYTF.

There are many counts of this clone. The V call is TRBV10-3, the J call TRBJ1-2; 7 bases match TRBD1. Per germline, CDR1 ENHRY and CDR2 SYGVKD. V was pared by 4 bases and J by 8 bases, with 4 bases of the junction left unmatched. The CDR3 is 12 amino acids. The chain's CDR3 is CAISGQGWGYTF. CDR3 sequence (DNA): TGTGCCATCAGTGGACAGGGTTGGGGCTACACCTTC.

CDR3 in DNA: TGTGCCACCAGCGTTCCGGGCCAGCCCCAGCATTTT. It codes for CATSVPGQPQHF. This chain uses TRBV15 with TRBJ1-5; D is undetermined. The CDR3 is 12 amino acids. V was pared by 5 bases and J by 7 bases, with 9 bases between. Germline V gives CDR1 LNHNV, CDR2 YYDKDF (reference sequence).

This clone was counted between two and nine times. The V call is TRBV5-1, the J call TRBJ2-6; no clear D. V lost 1 base, J lost 5 bases, and 10 bases lay in between. Germline V lookup: CDR1 SGHRS, CDR2 YFSETQ. The CDR3 has 15 amino acids. CDR3 sequence: CASSLLDRRANVLTF. CDR3 in DNA: TGCGCCAGCAGCTTGCTCGATAGAAGGGCCAACGTCCTGACTTTC. The variable domain in full, with the rest retrieved from reference TRBV5-1 and TRBJ2-6, is KAGVTQTPRYLIKTRGQQVTLSCSPISGHRSVSWYQQTPGQGLQFLFEYFSETQRNKGNFPGRFSGRQFSNSRSEMNVSTLELGDSALYLCASSLLDRRANVLTFGAGSRLTVL.

V usage is TRBV2 and J usage is TRBJ2-3; D possibly corresponds to TRBD1 (5 bases). V lost 6 bases and J lost 4, with 14 bases in between. This CDR3 is built from 14 residues. Per the germline V gene, CDR1 is SNHLY and CDR2 is FYNNEI. The CDR3 loop reads CASRKDIFADTQYF. DNA of the CDR3: TGTGCCAGCAGGAAGGACATTTTCGCAGATACGCAGTATTTT.

The chain links TRBV29-1 to TRBJ2-7; TRBD1 agrees at 7 bases. With V trimmed by 0 bases and J by 4 bases, 6 bases remained unmatched. From germline, CDR1 is SQVTM and CDR2 ANQGSEA. This CDR3 has 14 amino acids. DNA for the CDR3: TGCAGCGTTGAAGATGGGATACAGGGGTACGAGCAGTACTTC. Translation: CSVEDGIQGYEQYF.

V and J are TRBV6-6 and TRBJ1-1, with a weak D call TRBD1 (5 bases). The CDR3 extends over 12 amino acids. Trimming left V 5 bases short and J 6 bases short, with 10 bases between. Germline V gives CDR1 MNHNY, CDR2 SVGAGI (reference sequence). CDR3 coding DNA: TGTGCCAGCAGTCTCCGGGACGCTGAAGCTTTCTTT. Residues: CASSLRDAEAFF.

The chain couples TRBV5-4 to TRBJ1-2; D gene ambiguous. V dropped 0 bases and J dropped 8 bases, with 8 bases sitting between them. The CDR3 sequence is 12 residues long. Germline V gene data show CDR1 as SGHNT and CDR2 as YYREEE (reference sequence). This CDR3 is CASSLALMGYTF. CDR3 nucleotides: TGTGCCAGCAGCTTGGCCCTAATGGGCTACACCTTC.